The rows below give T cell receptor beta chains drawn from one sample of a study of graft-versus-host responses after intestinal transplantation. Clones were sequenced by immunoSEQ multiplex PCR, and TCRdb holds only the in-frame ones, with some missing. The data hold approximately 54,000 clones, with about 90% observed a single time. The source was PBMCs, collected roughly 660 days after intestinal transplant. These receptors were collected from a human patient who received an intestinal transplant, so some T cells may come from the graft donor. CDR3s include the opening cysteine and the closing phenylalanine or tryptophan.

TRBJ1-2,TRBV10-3,CAISESTVRRDRANYGYTF
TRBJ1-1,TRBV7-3,CASSPGTGYTEAFF
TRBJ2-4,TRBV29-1,CSATGTTKNIQYF
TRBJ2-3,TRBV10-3,CAIPEGQGRPGTDTQYF
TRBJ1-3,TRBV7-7,CASSSSAGNTIYF
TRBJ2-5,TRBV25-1,CASGGAAQETQYF
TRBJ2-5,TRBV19,CASSPGKETQYF
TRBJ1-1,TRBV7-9,CASTTGSTEAFF
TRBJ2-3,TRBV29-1,CSVGSRGTDTQYF
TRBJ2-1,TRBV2,CASSFAVSSYNEQFF
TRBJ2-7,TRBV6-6,CASGPGLGPYEQYF
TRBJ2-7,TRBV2,CASSEPWTLNYEQYF
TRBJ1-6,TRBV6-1,CASRLDTNYNSPLHF
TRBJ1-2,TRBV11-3,CASSSTGDYGYTF
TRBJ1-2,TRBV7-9,CASSFQQEYTF
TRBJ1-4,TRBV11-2,CASSLALYEKLFF
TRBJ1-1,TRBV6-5,CASSYSGATEAFF
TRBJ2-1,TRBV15,CATSRGPSGLPLSYNEQFF
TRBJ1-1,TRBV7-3,CASSLTPGSRGREYTEAFF
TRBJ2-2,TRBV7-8,CASSLVRTAGELFF
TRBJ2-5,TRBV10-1,CATRKGQGRSSDKTQYF
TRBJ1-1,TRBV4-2,CASSQEDPNTEAFF
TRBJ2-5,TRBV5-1,CASNPGVGETQYF
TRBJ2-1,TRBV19,CASSTLDTSYNEQFF
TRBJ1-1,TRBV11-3,CASSLGRTEAFF
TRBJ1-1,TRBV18,CASSTTGNTEAFF
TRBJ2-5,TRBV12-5,CASGGMGLIQETQYF
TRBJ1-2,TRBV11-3,CASSLEGYGYTF
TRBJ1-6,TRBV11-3,CASSPRHNSPLHF
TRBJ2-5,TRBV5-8,CASSLGRGPVGETQYF
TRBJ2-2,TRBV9,CASSDGTSLSGELFF
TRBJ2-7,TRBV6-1,CASSEGGGQGRNEQYF
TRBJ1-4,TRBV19,CASSIRDGIILEKLFF
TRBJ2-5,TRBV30,CAWSADGSGETQYF
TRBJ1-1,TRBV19,CASSIGTEAFF
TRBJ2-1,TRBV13,CASSLFGQGLNEQFF
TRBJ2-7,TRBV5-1,CASSLEGPVVYEQYF
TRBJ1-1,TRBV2,CASTRRDRSSEAFF
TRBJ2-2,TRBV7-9,CASSLGQPNTGELFF
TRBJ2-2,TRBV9,CASSAYVGLYTGELFF
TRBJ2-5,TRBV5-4,CASSQVVLQETQYF
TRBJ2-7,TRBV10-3,CAISPGQGAYEQYF
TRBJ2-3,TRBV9,CASSVTADTQYF
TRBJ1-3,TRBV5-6,CASSLVGTGLNTIYF
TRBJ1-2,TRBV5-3,CASSLGQGDGYTF
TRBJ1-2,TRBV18,CASSPQGAMDYGYTF
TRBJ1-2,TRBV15,CATSTRTFGYTF
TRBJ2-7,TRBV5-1,CASSLAMGPTTPYYEQYF
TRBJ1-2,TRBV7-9,CASSSGQYIYGYTF
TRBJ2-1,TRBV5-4,CASSLDGNEQFF
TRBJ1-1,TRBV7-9,CASSLSVFYTEAFF
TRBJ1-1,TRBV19,CASHDPVHPEAFF
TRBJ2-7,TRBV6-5,CASSMTGNEQYF
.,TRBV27,CASSTHPGQTYEQYF
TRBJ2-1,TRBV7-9,CASSSEFF
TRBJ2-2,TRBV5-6,CASSLAAPGELFF